This T cell receptor beta chain is from a study of technical replicates of blood from a handful of donors. The protocol was immunoSEQ multiplex PCR, while the TCRdb copy is restricted to in-frame clones and leaves out a portion. Among tens of thousands of clones, approximately 88% were seen once, and the ten largest hold about 4.7%. Germline values: CDR1 KGHSH, CDR2 LQKENI. The CDR3 spans 14 residues. V was trimmed by 1 base and J by 1 base, leaving 5 bases between them. This chain connects TRBV18 to TRBJ1-3; perhaps TRBD1 as D (5 bases). The sample comprised PBMCs. The source is a human donor in good health. Some clones in this sample may be carry-over from other donors' samples. The CDR3: CASSPQGSGNTIYF. In DNA, the CDR3 is TGTGCCAGCTCACCACAGGGGTCTGGAAACACCATATATTTT.